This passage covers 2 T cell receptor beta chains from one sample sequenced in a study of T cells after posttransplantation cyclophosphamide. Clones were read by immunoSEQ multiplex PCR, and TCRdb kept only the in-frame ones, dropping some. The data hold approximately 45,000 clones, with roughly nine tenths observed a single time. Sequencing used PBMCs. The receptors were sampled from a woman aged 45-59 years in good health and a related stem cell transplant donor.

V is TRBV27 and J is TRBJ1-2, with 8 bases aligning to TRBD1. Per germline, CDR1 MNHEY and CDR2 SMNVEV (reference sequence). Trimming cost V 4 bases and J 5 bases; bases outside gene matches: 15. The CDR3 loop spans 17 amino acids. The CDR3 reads CASSSPEMQGAGYGYTF. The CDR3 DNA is TGTGCCAGCAGTTCCCCTGAGATGCAGGGGGCGGGGTATGGCTACACCTTC.

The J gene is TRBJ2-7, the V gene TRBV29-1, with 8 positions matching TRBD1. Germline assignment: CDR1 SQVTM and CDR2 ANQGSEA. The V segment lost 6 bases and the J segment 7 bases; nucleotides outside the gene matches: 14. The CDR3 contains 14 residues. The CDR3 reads CSVGAGQGATEQYF. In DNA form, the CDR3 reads TGCAGCGTCGGGGCCGGTCAGGGGGCTACGGAGCAGTACTTC.